This T cell receptor (beta chain) was sequenced in a study of blood T cell repertoires in COVID-19. Everyone who took part was about 18 to 90 years old, and they came from 24 US areas. In its sample, this clone was seen once. Some clones are missing from TCRdb's copy, which holds only in-frame ones; the method was immunoSEQ multiplex PCR. The table includes some 150,000 clones, under 90% detected once. The sample was PBMCs or T cells enriched from blood (not recorded which). This receptor was obtained from a woman younger than 35 who had been exposed to COVID-19.

DNA for the CDR3: TGTGCCAGCAGCTTTTCAGGACAGGGCCACGAGCAGTACTTC. It codes for CASSFSGQGHEQYF. The chain uses TRBV7-3 and TRBJ2-7; 8 bases align to TRBD1. The CDR3 runs to 14 residues. After removal of 3 bases from V and 5 bases from J, the junction contained 6 bases not matched to a gene. Germline V gives CDR1 SGHTA, CDR2 FQGTGA.